This note documents a single T cell receptor beta chain sequence. The data derive from a study of blood T cell repertoires in COVID-19. Study-wide background: Samples representing acute and convalescent COVID-19 were sourced from the United States, Italy and Spain. The cDNA or gDNA used as material had been derived from T cells, B-cell-depleted T cells, or PBMCs.

CDR1 is SNHLY and CDR2 is FYNNEI in the germline V gene. V lost 4 bases and J 10 bases, leaving 7 bases between the germline ends. The CDR3 contains 10 residues. Clones were read by immunoSEQ multiplex PCR, and TCRdb kept only the in-frame ones, dropping some. The sample holds roughly 200,000 clones; 86% are singletons and the top ten take just under 25%. The sequence was collected from a woman between 40 and 55 years old in a cohort exposed to, infected with or recovered from COVID-19 (not recorded which). Sequences were obtained from PBMCs or T cells enriched from blood (not recorded which). V usage is TRBV2 and J usage is TRBJ1-1; no firm D call. CDR3 loop: CASSGVVAFF. The CDR3 coding sequence is TGTGCCAGCAGTGGTGTAGTAGCTTTCTTT.